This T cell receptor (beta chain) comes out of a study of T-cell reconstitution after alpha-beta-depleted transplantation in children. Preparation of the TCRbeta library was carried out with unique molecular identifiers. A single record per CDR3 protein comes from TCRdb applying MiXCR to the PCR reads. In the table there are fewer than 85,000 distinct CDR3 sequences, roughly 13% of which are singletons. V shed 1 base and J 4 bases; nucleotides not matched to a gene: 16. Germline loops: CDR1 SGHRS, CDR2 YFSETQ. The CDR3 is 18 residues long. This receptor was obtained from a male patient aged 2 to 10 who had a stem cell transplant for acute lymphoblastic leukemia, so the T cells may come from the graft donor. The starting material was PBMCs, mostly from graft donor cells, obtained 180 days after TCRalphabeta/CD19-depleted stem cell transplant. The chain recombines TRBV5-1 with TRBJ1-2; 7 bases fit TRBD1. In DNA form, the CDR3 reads TGCGCCAGCAGCTTGCGTCGCGGTGACCGACAGGGCCCCTATGGCTACACCTTC. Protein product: CASSLRRGDRQGPYGYTF.